These 8 T cell receptor beta chains were sequenced from one sample in a study of blood T cell repertoires in COVID-19. Sequencing used immunoSEQ multiplex PCR; TCRdb keeps in-frame clones, though not all of them. The sample contains 150,000 to 200,000 clones, 86% of which appear only once. What was sequenced was peripheral blood. These receptors originate from a woman of 80 years or more in a cohort sampled during active or convalescent COVID-19.

The V call is TRBV19, the J call TRBJ2-7; TRBD2 matches at 7 bases. The germline CDR1 and CDR2 sequences are LNHDA and SQIVND (reference sequence). The CDR3 is 17 amino acids. V was clipped by 3 bases and J by 1 base; unmatched bases: 12. The DNA of the CDR3 is TGTGCCAGTAGTATGAAGGATTGGGGGGGAAGATCCTACGAGCAGTACTTC. This translates into CASSMKDWGGRSYEQYF.

The chain links TRBV19 to TRBJ2-2; D not resolved. The germline CDR1 and CDR2 sequences are LNHDA and SQIVND (reference sequence). V lost 0 bases and J 7 bases, leaving 12 bases between the germline ends. This CDR3 contains 15 residues. CDR3 sequence reads: CASSIDLRSIGELFF. The CDR3 DNA reads as TGTGCCAGTAGTATAGATCTACGGTCTATCGGGGAGCTGTTTTTT. Looking up the rest from reference TRBV19 and TRBJ2-2 gives the full variable domain: DGGITQSPKYLFRKEGQNVTLSCEQNLNHDAMYWYRQDPGQGLRLIYYSQIVNDFQKGDIAEGYSVSREKKESFPLTVTSAQKNPTAFYLCASSIDLRSIGELFFGEGSRLTVL.

This sequence joins TRBV24-1 and TRBJ1-4; tentatively, D is TRBD1 (6 bases). The V and J ends lost 4 bases and 6 bases respectively, with 20 bases between them. The V gene's germline CDR1 is KGHDR and CDR2 SFDVKD. CDR3 length: 17 amino acids. The CDR3 coding sequence is TGTGCCACCAGTGACTCCGGCCTGGGGGCGTCGGATGAAAAACTGTTTTTT. Translating gives CATSDSGLGASDEKLFF.

The V call is TRBV29-1, the J call TRBJ1-2; 8 nucleotides match TRBD1. V shed 3 bases, J shed 3 bases, and the junction held 6 bases outside the gene matches. Per germline, CDR1 SQVTM and CDR2 ANQGSEA. This CDR3 comprises 14 residues. CDR3 residues: CSVDSQGEDYGYTF. CDR3 nucleotide sequence: TGCAGCGTTGATTCACAGGGGGAGGACTATGGCTACACCTTC.

V usage is TRBV7-9 and J usage is TRBJ2-2, with 13 bases lining up with TRBD2. Germline V lookup: CDR1 SEHNR, CDR2 FQNEAQ (reference sequence). CDR3 length: 18 residues. The junction had 6 bases not matched to a gene; V was cut back by 0 bases and J by 5 bases. The CDR3 DNA is TGTGCCAGCAGCTTAGCCGGACTAGCGGGAGATGTGACCGGGGAGCTGTTTTTT. As protein: CASSLAGLAGDVTGELFF.

The chain joins TRBV25-1 to TRBJ1-3; D remains unclear. Germline loops: CDR1 MGHDK, CDR2 SYGVNS. Trimming cost V 2 bases and J 7 bases, with 12 bases left between them. This CDR3 is built from 14 residues. The CDR3 sequence: CASSEGPLGNTIYF. The CDR3 nucleotides read TGTGCCAGCAGTGAAGGGCCTCTGGGCAACACCATATATTTT.

The V and J genes are TRBV7-9 and TRBJ1-2; 8 bases map to TRBD1. CDR1 and CDR2 (germline): SEHNR, FQNEAQ (reference sequence). The ends lost 5 bases at V and 4 bases at J; junction bases unmatched: 9. The CDR3 runs to 15 residues. In DNA, the CDR3 is TGTGCCAGCAGCGCGCAGGGGGCCGGTGGCTATGGCTACACCTTC. Amino acid sequence: CASSAQGAGGYGYTF.

J is TRBJ1-1 and V is TRBV19; D remains unclear. Trimming removed 5 bases from V and 1 base from J, with 14 bases in between. In germline, CDR1 is LNHDA, CDR2 SQIVND (reference sequence). The CDR3 extends over 15 amino acids. The CDR3 DNA reads as TGTGCCAGTAGTCCCCGAGCGTTGACGAACACTGAAGCTTTCTTT. This codes for CASSPRALTNTEAFF. Combining the CDR3 with reference TRBV19 and TRBJ1-1 gives the whole variable domain DGGITQSPKYLFRKEGQNVTLSCEQNLNHDAMYWYRQDPGQGLRLIYYSQIVNDFQKGDIAEGYSVSREKKESFPLTVTSAQKNPTAFYLCASSPRALTNTEAFFGQGTRLTVV.